The 9 T cell receptor beta chains in this list originate from one sample, sequenced in a study of shared clonotypes between healthy human individuals. Only CD45RO-negative cells positively selected for CCR7 counted as naive CD8 cells, so terminally differentiated effector memory CD45RA+ cells were excluded. Sequencing used immunoSEQ multiplex PCR; TCRdb keeps in-frame clones, though not all of them. The sample consists of over 2,000,000 clones, roughly 93% of them appearing once. The sample comprised naive CD8+ T cells from PBMCs. These TCRs come from a man younger than 35 in good health. Some clones in this sample may be carry-over from other donors' samples.

The chain couples TRBV6-5 to TRBJ2-7; a weak D match, TRBD2 (6 bases). This CDR3 is built from 11 residues. Trimming shortened V by 7 bases and J by 6 bases, and 10 bases separated the two germline ends. Germline CDR1 MNHEY, CDR2 SVGAGI. The CDR3: CASIMGGEQYF. CDR3 DNA sequence: TGTGCCAGCATAATGGGGGGCGAGCAGTACTTC.

V and J are TRBV30 and TRBJ2-5; D is possibly TRBD1 or TRBD2 (5 bases each). The V and J ends lost 1 base and 5 bases respectively, with 11 bases between them. Per germline, CDR1 GTSNPN and CDR2 SVGIG (reference sequence). CDR3 size: 13 residues. The CDR3 sequence: CAWSGPGDETQYF. The DNA of the CDR3 is TGTGCCTGGAGTGGTCCCGGGGACGAGACCCAGTACTTC.

This clone was seen a few times. Distinct nucleotide sequences in the sample also encode this CDR3. The chain is built from TRBV29-1 and TRBJ2-1; D gene unclear. CDR3 length equals 10 residues. CDR1 and CDR2 from the germline V gene are SQVTM and ANQGSEA. The V end lost 7 bases, the J end lost 6 bases, and 7 bases lay between the germline ends. The CDR3, as DNA: TGCAGCGGTAGAGGCAATGAGCAGTTCTTC. Amino acids: CSGRGNEQFF.

The V gene is TRBV7-9, the J gene TRBJ2-7; D may be TRBD1 (5 bases). Germline V gene data show CDR1 as SEHNR and CDR2 as FQNEAQ (reference sequence). The V and J ends lost 0 bases and 5 bases respectively, with 14 bases between them. The CDR3 covers 15 residues. CDR3: CASSLAGASFHEQYF. The CDR3 DNA sequence: TGTGCCAGCAGCTTAGCTGGGGCGTCGTTCCACGAGCAGTACTTC.

This clone was counted a single time. The genes are TRBV5-1 and TRBJ2-1; TRBD1 matches at 9 bases. Trimming removed 2 bases from V and 0 bases from J; junction bases left unmatched: 6. Per germline, CDR1 SGHRS and CDR2 YFSETQ. The CDR3 covers 17 residues. In nucleotides, the CDR3 is TGCGCCAGCAGCTTTCTACCGGGACAGGGCTCCTACAATGAGCAGTTCTTC. This translates into CASSFLPGQGSYNEQFF.

V is TRBV13 and J is TRBJ2-7; D might be TRBD1 (6 bases). The V end was cut by 5 bases, the J end by 0 bases, with 8 bases between. There are 13 residues in the CDR3. Germline CDR1 and CDR2: PRHDT and FYEKMQ (reference sequence). CDR3 region: CASSNRASYEQYF. CDR3 bases: TGTGCCAGCAGCAACAGGGCCTCCTACGAGCAGTACTTC.

The V gene is TRBV7-8, the J gene TRBJ2-7, with D tentatively TRBD1 or TRBD2 (6 bases each). The CDR3 contains 15 residues. Germline V gives CDR1 SGHVS, CDR2 FQNEAQ. V was clipped by 6 bases and J by 9 bases, with 24 bases between them. CDR3 protein: CASRGSTGGVKVQYF. CDR3 nucleotide sequence: TGTGCCAGCAGGGGATCGACAGGAGGGGTTAAAGTGCAGTACTTC.

This sequence joins TRBV7-9 and TRBJ2-5; the D gene could be TRBD1 or TRBD2 (5 bases each). V shed 5 bases and J shed 12 bases, with 16 bases lying between them. Germline V CDR1 and CDR2: SEHNR, FQNEAQ (reference sequence). CDR3 length equals 12 residues. CDR3 protein: CASSLARDVEYF. DNA for the CDR3: TGTGCCAGCAGCCTCGCGAGGGACGTCGAGTACTTC.

The chain couples TRBV15 to TRBJ1-1; the D gene is possibly TRBD1 (5 bases). V was trimmed by 1 base and J by 7 bases, leaving 19 bases between them. The germline gives CDR1 LNHNV, CDR2 YYDKDF (reference sequence). CDR3 length equals 16 residues. The CDR3 nucleotides are TGTGCCACCAGCAGAGGGTCGGGAAGGTTACAGGATGAAGCTTTCTTT. This encodes CATSRGSGRLQDEAFF.